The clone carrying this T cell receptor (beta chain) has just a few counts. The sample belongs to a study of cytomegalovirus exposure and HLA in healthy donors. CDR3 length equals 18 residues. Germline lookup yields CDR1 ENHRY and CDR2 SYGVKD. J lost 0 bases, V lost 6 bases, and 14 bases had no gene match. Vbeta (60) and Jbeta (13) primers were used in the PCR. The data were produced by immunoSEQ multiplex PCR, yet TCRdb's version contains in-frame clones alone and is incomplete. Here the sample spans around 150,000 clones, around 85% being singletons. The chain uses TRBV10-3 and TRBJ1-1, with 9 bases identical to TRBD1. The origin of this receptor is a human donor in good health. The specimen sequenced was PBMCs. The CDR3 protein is CAIRRYRGRDLMNTEAFF. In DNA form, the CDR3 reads TGTGCCATCAGAAGATACAGGGGGCGAGATCTAATGAACACTGAAGCTTTCTTT.